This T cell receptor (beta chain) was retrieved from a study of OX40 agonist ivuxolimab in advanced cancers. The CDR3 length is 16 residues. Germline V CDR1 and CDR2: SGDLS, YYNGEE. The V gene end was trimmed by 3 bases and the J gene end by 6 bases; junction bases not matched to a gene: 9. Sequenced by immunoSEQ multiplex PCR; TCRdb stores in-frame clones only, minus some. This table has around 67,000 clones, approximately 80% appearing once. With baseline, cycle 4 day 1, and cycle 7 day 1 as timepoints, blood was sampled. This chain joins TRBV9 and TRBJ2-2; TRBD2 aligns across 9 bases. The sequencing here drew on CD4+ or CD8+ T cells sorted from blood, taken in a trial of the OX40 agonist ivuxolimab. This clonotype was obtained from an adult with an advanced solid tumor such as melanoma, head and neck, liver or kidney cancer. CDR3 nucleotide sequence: TGTGCCAGCAGCGCGCGATTACTAGCGGGTGCCGGGGAGCTGTTTTTT. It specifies CASSARLLAGAGELFF.